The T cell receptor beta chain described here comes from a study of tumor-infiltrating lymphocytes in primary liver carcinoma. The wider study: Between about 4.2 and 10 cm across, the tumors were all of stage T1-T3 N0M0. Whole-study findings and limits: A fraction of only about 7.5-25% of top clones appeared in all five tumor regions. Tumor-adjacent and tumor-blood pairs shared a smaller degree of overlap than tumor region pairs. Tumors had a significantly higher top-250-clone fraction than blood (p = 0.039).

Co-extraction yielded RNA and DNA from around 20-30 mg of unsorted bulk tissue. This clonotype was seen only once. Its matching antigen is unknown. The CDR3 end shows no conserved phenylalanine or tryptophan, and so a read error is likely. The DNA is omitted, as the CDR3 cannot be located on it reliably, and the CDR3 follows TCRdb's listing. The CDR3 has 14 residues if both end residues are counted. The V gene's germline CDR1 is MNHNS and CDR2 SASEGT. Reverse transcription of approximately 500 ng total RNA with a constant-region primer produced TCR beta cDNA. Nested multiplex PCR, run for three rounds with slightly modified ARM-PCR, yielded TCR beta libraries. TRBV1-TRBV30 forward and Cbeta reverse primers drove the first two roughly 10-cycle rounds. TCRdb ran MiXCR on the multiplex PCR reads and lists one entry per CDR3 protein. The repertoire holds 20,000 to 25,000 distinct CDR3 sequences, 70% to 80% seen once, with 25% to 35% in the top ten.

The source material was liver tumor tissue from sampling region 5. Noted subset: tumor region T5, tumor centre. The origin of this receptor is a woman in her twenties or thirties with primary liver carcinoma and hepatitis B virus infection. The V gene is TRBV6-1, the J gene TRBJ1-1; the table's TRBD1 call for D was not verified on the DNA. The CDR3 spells CASSVDRGYTEVFL.